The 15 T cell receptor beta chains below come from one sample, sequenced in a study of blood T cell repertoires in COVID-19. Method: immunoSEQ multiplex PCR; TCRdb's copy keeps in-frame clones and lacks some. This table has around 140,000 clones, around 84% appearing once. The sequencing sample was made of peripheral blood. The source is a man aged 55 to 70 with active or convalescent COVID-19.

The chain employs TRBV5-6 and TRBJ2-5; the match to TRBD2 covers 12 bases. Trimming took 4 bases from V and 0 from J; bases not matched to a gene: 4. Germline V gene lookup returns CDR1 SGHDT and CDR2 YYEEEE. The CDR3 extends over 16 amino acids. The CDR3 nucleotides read TGTGCCAGCAGCGACCGGACTAGCGGGAACCAAGAGACCCAGTACTTC. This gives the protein CASSDRTSGNQETQYF.

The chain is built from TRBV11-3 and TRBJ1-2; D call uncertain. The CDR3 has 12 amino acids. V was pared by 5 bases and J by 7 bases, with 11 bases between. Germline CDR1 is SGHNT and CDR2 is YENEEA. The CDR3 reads CASSVAGGGYTF. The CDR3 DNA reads TGTGCCAGCAGCGTTGCAGGTGGTGGCTACACCTTC.

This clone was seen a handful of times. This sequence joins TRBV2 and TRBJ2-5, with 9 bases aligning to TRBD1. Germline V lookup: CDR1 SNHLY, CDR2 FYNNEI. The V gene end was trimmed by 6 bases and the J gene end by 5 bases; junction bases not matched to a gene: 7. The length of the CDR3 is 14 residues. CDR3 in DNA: TGTGCCAGCAGCAACGGACAGGGGTGGGAGACCCAGTACTTC. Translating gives CASSNGQGWETQYF.

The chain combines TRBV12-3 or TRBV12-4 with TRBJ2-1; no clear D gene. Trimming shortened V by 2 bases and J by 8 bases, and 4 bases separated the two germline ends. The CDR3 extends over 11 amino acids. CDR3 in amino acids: CASSLLHEQFF. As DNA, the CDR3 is TGTGCCAGCAGTTTACTCCATGAGCAGTTCTTC.

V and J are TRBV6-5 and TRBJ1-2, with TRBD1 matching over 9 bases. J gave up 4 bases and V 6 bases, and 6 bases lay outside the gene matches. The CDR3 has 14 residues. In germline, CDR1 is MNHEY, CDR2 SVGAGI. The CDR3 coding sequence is TGTGCCAGCAGCCCGGGACAGGGAATCTATGGCTACACCTTC. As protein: CASSPGQGIYGYTF.

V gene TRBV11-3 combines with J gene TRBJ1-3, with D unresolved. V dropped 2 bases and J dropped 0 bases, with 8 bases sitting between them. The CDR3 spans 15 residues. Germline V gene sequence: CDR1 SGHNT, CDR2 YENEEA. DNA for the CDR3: TGTGCCAGCAGCTTAACAGCCATCTCTGGAAACACCATATATTTT. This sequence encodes CASSLTAISGNTIYF.

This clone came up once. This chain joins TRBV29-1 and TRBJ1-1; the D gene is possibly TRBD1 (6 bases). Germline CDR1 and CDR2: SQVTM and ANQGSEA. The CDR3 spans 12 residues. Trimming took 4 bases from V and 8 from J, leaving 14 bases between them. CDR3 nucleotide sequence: TGCAGCGTTGTTTGGGGGCCCCCCGAAGCTTTCTTT. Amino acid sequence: CSVVWGPPEAFF. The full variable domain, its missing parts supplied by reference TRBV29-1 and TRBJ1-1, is SAVISQKPSRDICQRGTSLTIQCQVDSQVTMMFWYRQQPGQSLTLIATANQGSEATYESGFVIDKFPISRPNLTFSTLTVSNMSPEDSSIYLCSVVWGPPEAFFGQGTRLTVV.

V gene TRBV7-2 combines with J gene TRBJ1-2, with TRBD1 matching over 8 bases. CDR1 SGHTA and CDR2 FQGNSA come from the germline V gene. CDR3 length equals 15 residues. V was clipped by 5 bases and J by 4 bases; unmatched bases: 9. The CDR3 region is CASSLGQGSIYGYTF. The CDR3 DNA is TGTGCCAGCAGCCTCGGACAGGGTTCAATCTATGGCTACACCTTC.

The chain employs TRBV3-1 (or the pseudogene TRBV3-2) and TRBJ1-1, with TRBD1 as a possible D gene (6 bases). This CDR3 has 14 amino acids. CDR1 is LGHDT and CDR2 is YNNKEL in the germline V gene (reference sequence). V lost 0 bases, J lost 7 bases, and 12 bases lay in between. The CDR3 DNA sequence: TGTGCCAGCAGCCAAGAAACAGGGAGGGATGAAGCTTTCTTT. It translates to CASSQETGRDEAFF.

CDR3 sequence: CASLAVARTEAFF. DNA of the CDR3: TGTGCCAGCCTCGCAGTAGCCCGAACTGAAGCTTTCTTT. The chain couples TRBV7-2 to TRBJ1-1; no definite D call. Germline lookup yields CDR1 SGHTA and CDR2 FQGNSA. With 8 bases removed from V and 5 bases from J, the gap between germline ends came to 15 bases. CDR3 length: 13 residues.

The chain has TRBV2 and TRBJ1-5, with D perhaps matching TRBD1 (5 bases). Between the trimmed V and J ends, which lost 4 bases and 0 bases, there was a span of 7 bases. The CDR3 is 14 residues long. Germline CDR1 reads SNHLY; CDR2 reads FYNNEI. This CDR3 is CASSVQGSNQPQHF. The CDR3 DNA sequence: TGTGCCAGCAGTGTCCAGGGTAGCAATCAGCCCCAGCATTTT.

The CDR3 loop reads CASSLSRQGPDTQYF. For the CDR3, the DNA is TGCGCCAGCAGCCTAAGCAGGCAGGGGCCAGATACGCAGTATTTT. J is TRBJ2-3 and V is TRBV4-1, with TRBD1 as a possible D gene (6 bases). The CDR3 consists of 15 residues. Germline CDR1 is MGHRA and CDR2 is YSYEKL. V was trimmed by 4 bases and J by 4 bases, leaving 15 bases between them.

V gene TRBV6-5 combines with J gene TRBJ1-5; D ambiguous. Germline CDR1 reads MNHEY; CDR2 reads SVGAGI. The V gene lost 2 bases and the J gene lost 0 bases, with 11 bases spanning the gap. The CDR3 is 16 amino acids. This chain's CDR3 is CASSYDEAYSNQPQHF. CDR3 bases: TGTGCCAGCAGTTACGACGAGGCATATAGCAATCAGCCCCAGCATTTT.

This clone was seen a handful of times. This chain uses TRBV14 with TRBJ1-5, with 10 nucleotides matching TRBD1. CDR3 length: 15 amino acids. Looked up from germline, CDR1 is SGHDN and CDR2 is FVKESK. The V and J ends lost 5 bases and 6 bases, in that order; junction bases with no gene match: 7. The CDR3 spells CASSSTRDRGQPQHF. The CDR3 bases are TGTGCCAGCAGCTCGACAAGGGACAGGGGTCAGCCCCAGCATTTT. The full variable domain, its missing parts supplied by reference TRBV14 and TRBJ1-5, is EAGVTQFPSHSVIEKGQTVTLRCDPISGHDNLYWYRRVMGKEIKFLLHFVKESKQDESGMPNNRFLAERTGGTYSTLKVQPAELEDSGVYFCASSSTRDRGQPQHFGDGTRLSIL.

CDR3 loop: CASSSRGILPGYTF. CDR3 DNA sequence: TGTGCCAGTAGCTCCAGGGGGATTCTGCCTGGCTACACCTTC. The chain carries TRBV19 and TRBJ1-2; 7 positions match TRBD1. The CDR3 extends over 14 amino acids. Trimming took 6 bases from V and 7 from J; bases not matched to a gene: 11. Per the germline V gene, CDR1 is LNHDA and CDR2 is SQIVND (reference sequence).